This T cell receptor (beta chain) was recorded in a study of blood T cell repertoires in COVID-19. Study details: The samples span acute and convalescent COVID-19 from the United States, Italy and Spain.

Enrolment of Seattle patients took place during active infection, and they were followed longitudinally. Authors' data handling: Nucleated cell number was recorded as an estimate derived from reference gene primer amplification. Profiled with immunoSEQ multiplex PCR; TCRdb holds only in-frame clones, not every one. V and J calls and clone size follow that table, whereas D and trimming were derived from the DNA. Of roughly 390,000 clones in the sample, more than 70% were seen once. Trimming cost V 8 bases and J 2 bases; bases outside gene matches: 2. From germline, CDR1 is SNHLY and CDR2 FYNNEI. CDR3 length equals 13 residues.

The gene calls are TRBV2 and TRBJ1-3; 8 positions agree with TRBD1. Sequenced sample: peripheral blood. The TCR comes from a woman aged 25 to 39 with COVID-19, enrolled during active disease. CDR3 sequence reads: CASGRGPGNTIYF. DNA of the CDR3: TGTGCCAGCGGCAGGGGGCCTGGAAACACCATATATTTT. The variable domain in full, with the rest retrieved from reference TRBV2 and TRBJ1-3, is EPEVTQTPSHQVTQMGQEVILRCVPISNHLYFYWYRQILGQKVEFLVSFYNNEISEKSEIFDDQFSVERPDGSNFTLKIRSTKLEDSAMYFCASGRGPGNTIYFGEGSWLTVV.